This T cell receptor beta chain was obtained from a study of blood T cell repertoires in COVID-19. Study in general: Samples taken during acute and convalescent COVID-19 were collected in the United States, Italy and Spain. PBMCs, B-cell-depleted T cells, or T cells provided the cDNA or gDNA that made up the material.

CDR1 is LNHDA, CDR2 SQIVND, per germline (reference sequence). Trimming pared 5 bases from V and 5 bases from J, leaving 13 bases between. CDR3 length: 14 residues. In the study's own analysis: From reference gene primer amplification, estimates of nucleated cell counts were derived. Here immunoSEQ multiplex PCR was the method, and the copy in TCRdb shows in-frame clones only, minus some. For V, J and clone size, that table is used; D and trimming come from the DNA. The sample contains 100,000 or so clones, around 79% of which appear only once. The receptor comes from a human donor in a cohort sampled during active COVID-19. Sequencing used peripheral blood. This chain connects TRBV19 to TRBJ1-5; possible D gene TRBD1, 6 bases. CDR3 coding DNA: TGTGCCAGTAGTCCGACAGGAGCCGATCAGCCCCAGCATTTT. Translated: CASSPTGADQPQHF.